Listed below are T cell receptor beta chains from one sample, sequenced in a study of cytomegalovirus exposure and HLA in healthy donors. This table comes from immunoSEQ multiplex PCR, and its TCRdb copy is limited to in-frame clones, with some not included. The table records about 160,000 clones, roughly 84% of them present only once. Sequences were obtained from PBMCs. The origin of the receptors is a man in his thirties or forties in good health and CMV-seropositive. CDR3s include the opening cysteine and the closing phenylalanine or tryptophan. A D gene is named only where the DNA matches it firmly. Where a row states a size, it is once, few, many or the class of an expanded clone; other rows omit it.

J | D | size | V | CDR3 | DNA
TRBJ2-1 | TRBD2 | . | TRBV5-1 | CASSLVFSGGPSGYNEQFF | TGCGCCAGCAGCTTGGTCTTTAGCGGGGGGCCCTCGGGCTACAATGAGCAGTTCTTC
TRBJ2-7 | TRBD2 | . | TRBV5-1 | CASSFTGGTYEQYF | TGCGCCAGCAGCTTTACGGGGGGGACCTACGAGCAGTACTTC
TRBJ1-2 | . | . | TRBV7-3 | CASSLNSRVGGYTF | TGTGCCAGCAGCTTAAATTCCAGGGTGGGTGGCTACACCTTC
TRBJ1-1 | TRBD1 | . | TRBV18 | CASSPWTGLNTEAFF | TGTGCCAGCTCACCATGGACAGGGTTGAACACTGAAGCTTTCTTT
TRBJ1-2 | . | . | TRBV6-5 | CASRDGGAGYTF | TGTGCCAGCAGGGACGGAGGCGCCGGCTACACCTTC
TRBJ2-7 | TRBD1 | few | TRBV6-6 | CASSYSSGTGNYEQYF | TGTGCCAGCAGTTACTCCAGTGGGACAGGGAACTACGAGCAGTACTTC
TRBJ2-7 | TRBD1 | . | TRBV29-1 | CSIGDRASYEQYF | TGCAGCATAGGGGACAGGGCCTCCTACGAGCAGTACTTC
TRBJ2-3 | . | . | TRBV15 | CATSRDPWDKSTQYF | TGTGCCACCAGCAGAGACCCTTGGGACAAAAGTACGCAGTATTTT
TRBJ1-2 | . | . | TRBV27 | CASSFGVGRYGYTF | TGTGCCAGCAGTTTTGGCGTGGGCCGCTATGGCTACACCTTC
TRBJ2-7 | TRBD1 | . | TRBV9 | CASSAGTGVYEQYF | TGTGCCAGCAGCGCCGGGACAGGGGTCTACGAGCAGTACTTC
TRBJ2-3 | . | once | TRBV5-6 | CASSLGTSTDTQYF | TGTGCCAGCAGCCTGGGGACTAGCACAGATACGCAGTATTTT
TRBJ2-5 | . | . | TRBV10-3 | CAISSNEYVEETQYF | TGTGCCATCAGTTCCAACGAGTACGTGGAAGAGACCCAGTACTTC
TRBJ1-5 | . | . | TRBV28 | CASSLWQGNQPQHF | TGTGCCAGCAGTTTATGGCAGGGTAATCAGCCCCAGCATTTT
TRBJ1-4 | TRBD1 | . | TRBV5-1 | CASSLGQGGEKLFF | TGCGCCAGCAGCTTGGGACAGGGAGGTGAAAAACTGTTTTTT
TRBJ1-5 | . | . | TRBV18 | CASSPADRNQPQHF | TGTGCCAGCTCACCCGCGGACAGAAATCAGCCCCAGCATTTT
TRBJ2-2 | TRBD1 | . | TRBV4-3 | CASSQDRDSHTGELFF | TGCGCCAGCAGCCAAGACCGGGACAGCCACACCGGGGAGCTGTTTTTT
TRBJ1-2 | . | few | TRBV19 | CASSISLAVNYGYTF | TGTGCCAGTAGTATATCCCTTGCAGTGAACTATGGCTACACCTTC
TRBJ2-5 | TRBD2 | . | TRBV7-7 | CASSLGSGDSGQETQYF | TGTGCCAGCAGCTTAGGGAGCGGGGATAGCGGGCAAGAGACCCAGTACTTC
TRBJ1-2 | . | few | TRBV7-9 | CASSWSELYGYTF | TGTGCCAGCAGCTGGAGCGAGCTCTATGGCTACACCTTC
TRBJ1-2 | . | few | TRBV30 | CAWTSGRGGYGYTF | TGTGCCTGGACCTCCGGGAGGGGTGGATATGGCTACACCTTC
TRBJ2-5 | TRBD1 | . | TRBV5-6 | CASSLAVGGGETQYF | TGTGCCAGCAGCTTGGCCGTAGGGGGCGGAGAGACCCAGTACTTC
TRBJ1-2 | TRBD1 | . | TRBV18 | CASSPLLPRDRGDYGYTF | TGTGCCAGCTCACCACTCCTCCCCCGGGACAGGGGAGACTATGGCTACACCTTC
TRBJ1-1 | TRBD1 | . | TRBV28 | CASSLRDRGEAFF | TGTGCCAGCAGTCTCCGAGACAGGGGTGAAGCTTTCTTT
TRBJ1-5 | TRBD1 | . | TRBV28 | CASTSGTDNQPQHF | TGTGCCAGCACCTCGGGGACAGACAATCAGCCCCAGCATTTT
TRBJ2-1 | TRBD1 | . | TRBV27 | CASSPHRPGQGNNEQFF | TGTGCCAGCAGTCCGCACCGACCGGGACAGGGCAACAATGAGCAGTTCTTC
TRBJ2-1 | . | . | TRBV10-3 | CAITVSSQGSSYNEQFF | TGTGCCATCACTGTCTCGTCTCAGGGGAGCTCCTACAATGAGCAGTTCTTC
TRBJ1-2 | TRBD1 | . | TRBV2 | CASSEDRETYGYTF | TGTGCCAGCAGTGAGGACAGGGAGACCTATGGCTACACCTTC
TRBJ2-2 | TRBD1 | . | TRBV11-2 | CASSWTGNTGELFF | TGTGCCAGCAGCTGGACAGGGAACACCGGGGAGCTGTTTTTT
TRBJ1-2 | . | . | TRBV4-1 | CASSQDLKGIHGYTF | TGCGCCAGCAGCCAAGATTTGAAGGGGATTCATGGCTACACCTTC
TRBJ2-7 | . | many | TRBV2 | CASSEAQGRYYEQYF | TGTGCCAGCAGTGAAGCGCAAGGCAGGTACTACGAGCAGTACTTC
TRBJ1-2 | TRBD1 | . | TRBV7-8 | CASSTPGTGNYGYTF | TGTGCCAGCAGCACCCCCGGGACAGGGAACTATGGCTACACCTTC
TRBJ2-2 | TRBD2 | . | TRBV9 | CASSVTGLAANTGELFF | TGTGCCAGCAGCGTAACTGGACTAGCGGCGAACACCGGGGAGCTGTTTTTT
TRBJ2-7 | . | . | TRBV5-1 | CASSLDRTIEQYF | TGCGCCAGCAGCTTGGACAGAACAATTGAGCAGTACTTC
TRBJ1-5 | TRBD1 | . | TRBV28 | CASSTRDRVGQPQHF | TGTGCCAGCAGTACCCGGGACAGGGTGGGTCAGCCCCAGCATTTT
TRBJ2-5 | TRBD2 | . | TRBV6-1 | CVTLGGGSFQETQYF | TGTGTTACGTTGGGGGGAGGGAGCTTCCAAGAGACCCAGTACTTC
TRBJ1-3 | TRBD1 | once | TRBV30 | CAWNGDRGYWFGNTIYF | TGTGCCTGGAACGGCGACAGGGGGTATTGGTTCGGAAACACCATATATTTT